Following are 25 T cell receptor beta chains from one sample sequenced in a study of T cells in Graves' hyperthyroidism and ophthalmopathy. RNA transcripts yielded amplified TCR beta CDR3 regions. Initially, a first-round RT-PCR of the TCR CDR3 employed the HTBI primer set. Each CDR3 protein is one row after TCRdb ran MiXCR on the multiplex PCR reads. Counted here are a few hundred thousand distinct CDR3 sequences, 20% to 25% occurring once; the ten biggest clones make up more than 60%. Sequenced sample: blood. These receptors all come from a man aged 50-59 years with Graves' hyperthyroidism.

A few counts support this clonotype. This sequence joins TRBV6-6 and TRBJ2-5; no reliable D call. CDR3 size: 14 residues. Trimming took 0 bases from V and 4 from J, leaving 9 bases between them. Germline CDR1 MNHNY, CDR2 SVGAGI (reference sequence). This CDR3 reads CASSYSTTGETQYF. The CDR3 DNA reads TGTGCCAGCAGTTACTCAACAACGGGAGAGACCCAGTACTTC.

This clonotype was counted a few times. J is TRBJ2-3 and V is TRBV9; no definite D call. Between the trimmed V and J ends, which lost 0 bases and 2 bases, there was a span of 4 bases. The germline V gene encodes CDR1 SGDLS and CDR2 YYNGEE. This CDR3 spans 13 amino acids. Written as DNA, the CDR3 is TGTGCCAGCAGCGTAGGCGTCACAGATACGCAGTATTTT. Its translation: CASSVGVTDTQYF. Using reference TRBV9 and TRBJ2-3 for the parts outside the CDR3, the full variable domain is DSGVTQTPKHLITATGQRVTLRCSPRSGDLSVYWYQQSLDQGLQFLIQYYNGEERAKGNILERFSAQQFPDLHSELNLSSLELGDSALYFCASSVGVTDTQYFGPGTRLTVL.

The J gene is TRBJ2-1, the V gene TRBV20-1, with D possibly TRBD2 on 6 matching bases. This CDR3 spans 14 amino acids. Germline assignment: CDR1 DFQATT and CDR2 SNEGSKA (reference sequence). Between the trimmed V and J ends, which lost 6 bases and 5 bases, there was a span of 17 bases. The CDR3 region is CSAPPAGLDNEQFF. DNA for the CDR3: TGCAGTGCCCCCCCAGCGGGTTTGGACAATGAGCAGTTCTTC.

The sample holds a few counts of this clonotype. The junction and the germline gene differ at one end; a read error may be behind it. The gene calls are TRBV5-1 and TRBJ2-7; TRBD2 matches at 14 bases. The CDR3 is made up of 17 amino acids. Germline lookup yields CDR1 SGHRS and CDR2 YFSETQ. CDR3 in DNA: TGTGCCAGCAGCGGCGGGACTAGCGGGAGCCCCACCTACGAGCAGTACTTC. This sequence encodes CASSGGTSGSPTYEQYF. The variable domain in full, with the rest retrieved from reference TRBV5-1 and TRBJ2-7, is KAGVTQTPRYLIKTRGQQVTLSCSPISGHRSVSWYQQTPGQGLQFLFEYFSETQRNKGNFPGRFSGRQFSNSRSEMNVSTLELGDSALYLCASSGGTSGSPTYEQYFGPGTRLTVT.

The J gene is TRBJ2-1, the V gene TRBV12-5, with D perhaps TRBD2 (6 bases). Germline loops: CDR1 LGHNT, CDR2 FRNRAP. The CDR3 covers 16 residues. Between the trimmed V and J ends, which lost 3 bases and 5 bases, there was a span of 17 bases. The CDR3 sequence is CASGFPTRKSNNEQFF. Here the CDR3 DNA reads TGTGCTAGTGGTTTCCCGACTAGGAAGTCCAACAATGAGCAGTTCTTC.

The chain is built from TRBV7-2 and TRBJ2-1; D may be TRBD1 (6 bases). CDR1 is SGHTA and CDR2 is FQGNSA in the germline V gene. This CDR3 region has 13 residues. Trimming pared 2 bases from V and 9 bases from J, leaving 11 bases between. CDR3 nucleotide sequence: TGTGCCAGCAGCTTAACTGGGGGCAGTGAGCAGTTCTTC. Its protein product is CASSLTGGSEQFF.

This clonotype came up a few times. The germline gene is not matched at one end of the junction; a read error may be the cause. This chain links TRBV5-1 with TRBJ2-4; D might be TRBD1 or TRBD2, each matching 7 bases. The CDR3 length is 14 residues. CDR1 is SGHRS, CDR2 YFSETQ, per germline. CDR3 DNA: TGTGCCAGCAGCCAGGGGGGGTCCAAAAACATTCAGTACTTC. It specifies CASSQGGSKNIQYF.

The chain recombines TRBV12-3 or TRBV12-4 with TRBJ2-3, with 8 positions matching TRBD2. Unmatched junction bases numbered 8, after V lost 7 bases and J lost 2 bases. The CDR3 sequence is 15 residues long. CDR3 in DNA: TGTGCCAGCACGTCATTAGCGGGACCCACAGATACGCAGTATTTT. It translates to CASTSLAGPTDTQYF.

This clonotype was found many times. The J gene is TRBJ2-7, the V gene TRBV2; TRBD2 aligns across 11 bases. There are 14 residues in the CDR3. CDR1 is SNHLY, CDR2 FYNNEI, per germline. The V gene end was trimmed by 6 bases and the J gene end by 0 bases; junction bases not matched to a gene: 1. The DNA of the CDR3 is TGTGCCAGCAGGCTAGCGGGAGGCTCCTACGAGCAGTACTTC. This codes for CASRLAGGSYEQYF. Full variable domain (missing parts from reference TRBV2 and TRBJ2-7): EPEVTQTPSHQVTQMGQEVILRCVPISNHLYFYWYRQILGQKVEFLVSFYNNEISEKSEIFDDQFSVERPDGSNFTLKIRSTKLEDSAMYFCASRLAGGSYEQYFGPGTRLTVT.

This clonotype was seen ten or more times. The J gene is TRBJ2-7, the V gene TRBV12-3 or TRBV12-4; 9 bases align to TRBD1. This CDR3 has 13 amino acids. Trimming cost V 6 bases and J 4 bases; bases outside gene matches: 4. The CDR3 nucleotides are TGTGCCAGCAGCCGGGGGACAGGGTACGAGCAGTACTTC. This codes for CASSRGTGYEQYF.

The V gene is TRBV20-1, the J gene TRBJ2-3; D may be TRBD1 (5 bases). The V gene lost 6 bases and the J gene lost 6 bases, with 19 bases spanning the gap. The CDR3 loop spans 14 amino acids. Germline CDR1 DFQATT, CDR2 SNEGSKA (reference sequence). CDR3 protein: CSAATVKSSDTQYF. The CDR3 DNA sequence: TGCAGTGCCGCGACAGTGAAATCGTCCGATACGCAGTATTTT.

This chain joins TRBV7-2 and TRBJ2-7; D possibly uses TRBD1 or TRBD2 (6 bases each). Germline V gene sequence: CDR1 SGHTA, CDR2 FQGNSA. Trimming shortened V by 3 bases and J by 2 bases, and 14 bases separated the two germline ends. This CDR3 has 15 amino acids. The CDR3 nucleotides are TGTGCCAGCAGCTTGGAGGGGGGCTCGACCTACGAGCAGTACTTC. It yields the protein CASSLEGGSTYEQYF.

A word on this clonotype: This may stem from a read error, because a much larger clone lies one nucleotide away. This chain joins TRBV12-5 and TRBJ2-1, with no clear D. The J call could be wrong; TRBJ2-7 is a better fit for the DNA end. There are 16 residues in the CDR3. Germline loops: CDR1 LGHNT, CDR2 FRNRAP. This chain's CDR3 is CASGLVNSRAYNEQYF. In DNA form, the CDR3 reads TGTGCTAGTGGTTTGGTAAACAGTAGGGCCTACAATGAGCAGTACTTC.

The rearrangement joins TRBV30 to TRBJ2-2; 11 bases agree with TRBD2. Germline V gene data show CDR1 as GTSNPN and CDR2 as SVGIG (reference sequence). The CDR3 contains 16 residues. Trimming cost V 4 bases and J 4 bases; bases outside gene matches: 8. In nucleotides, the CDR3 is TGTGCCTGGAATTGGCTAGCGGGAGGTTTCACCGGGGAGCTGTTTTTT. Encoded protein: CAWNWLAGGFTGELFF. Together with reference TRBV30 and TRBJ2-2, the CDR3 gives the full variable domain: SQTIHQWPATLVQPVGSPLSLECTVEGTSNPNLYWYRQAAGRGLQLLFYSVGIGQISSEVPQNLSASRPQDRQFILSSKKLLLSDSGFYLCAWNWLAGGFTGELFFGEGSRLTVL.

V gene TRBV4-1 combines with J gene TRBJ2-1; D is unresolved. The CDR3 has 15 residues. Trimming removed 4 bases at V and 13 bases at J, with 23 bases between. The germline V gene encodes CDR1 MGHRA and CDR2 YSYEKL. This CDR3 reads CASSPYFPPLDNQFF. The CDR3 DNA reads TGCGCCAGCAGCCCGTACTTCCCGCCCCTAGACAATCAGTTCTTC.

The chain employs TRBV24-1 and TRBJ2-2; D remains ambiguous. CDR3 size: 13 residues. Deletions cut 7 bases from V and 0 bases from J, with 5 bases between. Per the germline V gene, CDR1 is KGHDR and CDR2 is SFDVKD. CDR3 sequence reads: CATRHPNTGELFF. The DNA for the CDR3 is TGTGCCACCAGGCACCCGAACACCGGGGAGCTGTTTTTT.

The chain uses TRBV6-1 and TRBJ2-7, with no clear D. CDR1 and CDR2 (germline): MNHNS, SASEGT. V was clipped by 2 bases and J by 3 bases, with 8 bases between them. The CDR3 length is 13 residues. The CDR3 bases are TGTGCCAGCAGTGAACACCTCGGCTACGAGCAGTACTTC. This gives the protein CASSEHLGYEQYF.

This clonotype has just a few counts. V gene TRBV12-5 combines with J gene TRBJ2-1; 8 nucleotides match TRBD1. After removal of 4 bases from V and 7 bases from J, the junction contained 9 bases not matched to a gene. Germline CDR1 is LGHNT and CDR2 is FRNRAP. This CDR3 comprises 15 residues. The chain's CDR3 is CASGSSGGAGNEQFF. CDR3 bases: TGTGCTAGTGGTTCGTCAGGGGGCGCAGGGAATGAGCAGTTCTTC.

There are many counts of this clonotype. The genes are TRBV7-9 and TRBJ2-7; the match to TRBD1 covers 7 bases. Germline trimming cut 7 bases from V and 3 bases from J; bases unmatched to any gene: 15. Germline CDR1 and CDR2: SEHNR and FQNEAQ (reference sequence). There are 16 residues in the CDR3. DNA of the CDR3: TGTGCCAGCACCTACCCCCGAGGGTCAGGGGGCTACGAGCAGTACTTC. Protein sequence: CASTYPRGSGGYEQYF.

This clonotype was observed a handful of times. This chain connects TRBV6-5 to TRBJ2-1, with no clear D. Trimming stripped 2 bases from V and 5 bases from J, with 7 bases between. Germline V CDR1 and CDR2: MNHEY, SVGAGI. The CDR3 has 13 amino acids. Here the CDR3 DNA reads TGTGCCAGCAGTTACAACCTAGACAATGAGCAGTTCTTC. Amino acid sequence: CASSYNLDNEQFF.

This clonotype was seen at least ten times. An end of the junction differs from the germline gene, which may be a read error. The V call is TRBV3-1, the J call TRBJ2-7, with D possibly TRBD1 on 5 matching bases. The CDR3 loop spans 16 amino acids. Germline lookup yields CDR1 LGHDT and CDR2 YNNKEL (reference sequence). CDR3 sequence reads: CASSQVWGLSSYEQYF. Written as DNA, the CDR3 is TGTGCCAGCAGTCAAGTCTGGGGCTTGAGCTCCTACGAGCAGTACTTC.

This clonotype was seen a few times. The rearrangement uses TRBV2 and TRBJ1-1, with D unresolved. Germline lookup yields CDR1 SNHLY and CDR2 FYNNEI. Deletions cut 8 bases from V and 0 bases from J, with 4 bases between. The CDR3 consists of 11 residues. Here the CDR3 reads CASCMNTEAFF. CDR3 in DNA: TGTGCCAGCTGCATGAACACTGAAGCTTTCTTT.

This clonotype has just a few counts. The J gene is TRBJ2-5, the V gene TRBV7-3; possible D gene TRBD2, 6 bases. With 5 bases removed from V and 5 bases from J, the gap between germline ends came to 18 bases. Germline-derived CDR1 and CDR2 are SGHTA and FQGTGA. CDR3 length equals 15 residues. CDR3 amino acids: CASSPLGGARETQYF. The CDR3 DNA is TGTGCCAGCAGCCCCCTCGGAGGGGCTAGGGAGACCCAGTACTTC.

This clonotype was counted a single time. V gene TRBV19 combines with J gene TRBJ2-7; D not resolved. The V end was cut by 0 bases, the J end by 3 bases, with 9 bases between. The CDR3 is made up of 14 amino acids. CDR1 is LNHDA, CDR2 SQIVND, per germline (reference sequence). CDR3 sequence: CASSIDLGYYEQYF. The CDR3 region has the DNA TGTGCCAGTAGTATAGATCTTGGGTACTACGAGCAGTACTTC.

As for this clonotype: A clone one base away is much larger, so this may be a read error. Since no conserved phenylalanine or tryptophan closes the CDR3, a read error is the likely cause. V gene TRBV28 combines with J gene TRBJ2-7; D unresolved. The CDR3 extends over 14 amino acids. V lost 3 bases and J 3 bases, leaving 12 bases between the germline ends. The germline CDR1 and CDR2 sequences are MDHEN and SYDVKM. The CDR3 spells CASSFGRTIYEQYL. DNA of the CDR3: TGTGCCAGCAGTTTCGGGCGGACCATCTACGAGCAGTACCTC.